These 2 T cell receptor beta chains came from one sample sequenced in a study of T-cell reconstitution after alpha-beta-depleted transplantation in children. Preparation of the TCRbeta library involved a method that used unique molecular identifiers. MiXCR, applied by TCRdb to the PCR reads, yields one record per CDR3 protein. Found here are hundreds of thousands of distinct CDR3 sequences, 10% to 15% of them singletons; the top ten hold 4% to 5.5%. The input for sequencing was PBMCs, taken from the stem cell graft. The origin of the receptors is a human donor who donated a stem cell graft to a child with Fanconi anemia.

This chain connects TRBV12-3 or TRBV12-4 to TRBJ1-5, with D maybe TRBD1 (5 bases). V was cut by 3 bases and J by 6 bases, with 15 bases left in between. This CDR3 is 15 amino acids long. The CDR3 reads CASSFMGGEGQPQHF. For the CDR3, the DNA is TGTGCCAGCAGTTTTATGGGAGGGGAGGGTCAGCCCCAGCATTTT.

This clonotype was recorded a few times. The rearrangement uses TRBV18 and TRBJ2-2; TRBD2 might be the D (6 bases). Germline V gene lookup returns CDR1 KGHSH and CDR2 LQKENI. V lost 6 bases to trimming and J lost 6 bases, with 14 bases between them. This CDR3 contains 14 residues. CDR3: CASSGLHSAGELFF. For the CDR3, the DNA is TGTGCCAGCTCGGGACTCCACTCGGCCGGGGAGCTGTTTTTT.